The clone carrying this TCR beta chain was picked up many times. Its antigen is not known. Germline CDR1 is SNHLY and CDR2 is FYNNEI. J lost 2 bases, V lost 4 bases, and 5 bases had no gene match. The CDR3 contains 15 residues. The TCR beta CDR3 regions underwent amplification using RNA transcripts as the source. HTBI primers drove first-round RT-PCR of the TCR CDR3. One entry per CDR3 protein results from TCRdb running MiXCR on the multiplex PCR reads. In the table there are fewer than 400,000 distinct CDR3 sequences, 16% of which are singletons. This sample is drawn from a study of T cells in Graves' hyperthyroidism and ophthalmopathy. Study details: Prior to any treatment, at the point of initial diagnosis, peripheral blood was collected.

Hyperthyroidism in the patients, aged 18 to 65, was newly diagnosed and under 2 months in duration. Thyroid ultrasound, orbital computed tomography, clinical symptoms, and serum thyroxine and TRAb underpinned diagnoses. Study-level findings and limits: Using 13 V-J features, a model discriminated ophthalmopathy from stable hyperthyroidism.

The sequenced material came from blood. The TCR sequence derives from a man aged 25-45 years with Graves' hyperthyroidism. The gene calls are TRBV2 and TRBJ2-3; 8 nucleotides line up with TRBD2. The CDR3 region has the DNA TGTGCCAGCAGTGGCTTAGCGGGGCCCACAGATACGCAGTATTTT. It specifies CASSGLAGPTDTQYF. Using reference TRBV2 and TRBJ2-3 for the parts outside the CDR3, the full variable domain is EPEVTQTPSHQVTQMGQEVILRCVPISNHLYFYWYRQILGQKVEFLVSFYNNEISEKSEIFDDQFSVERPDGSNFTLKIRSTKLEDSAMYFCASSGLAGPTDTQYFGPGTRLTVL.